This TCR beta chain was sequenced for a study of response to subunit inactivated influenza vaccine. TCRdb used MiXCR to reprocess the RT-PCR reads, holding one entry per CDR3 protein. The sample includes approximately 310,000 distinct CDR3 sequences, about a fifth of them seen just once. In its sample, this clonotype was seen a few times. The trim removed 2 bases at V and 1 base at J, leaving 12 bases unmatched. The V gene's germline CDR1 is SGHRS and CDR2 YFSETQ. This CDR3 is 18 amino acids long. The source is a man aged 50 to 75 who received an inactivated influenza vaccine. The sequenced sample was PBMCs from blood, obtained less than 22 months after vaccination. The chain couples TRBV5-1 to TRBJ1-1, with 9 bases identical to TRBD1. The chain's CDR3 is CASSLSGTGWGTNTEAFF. The CDR3 nucleotides are TGCGCCAGCAGCTTATCCGGGACAGGGTGGGGGACGAACACTGAAGCTTTCTTT.